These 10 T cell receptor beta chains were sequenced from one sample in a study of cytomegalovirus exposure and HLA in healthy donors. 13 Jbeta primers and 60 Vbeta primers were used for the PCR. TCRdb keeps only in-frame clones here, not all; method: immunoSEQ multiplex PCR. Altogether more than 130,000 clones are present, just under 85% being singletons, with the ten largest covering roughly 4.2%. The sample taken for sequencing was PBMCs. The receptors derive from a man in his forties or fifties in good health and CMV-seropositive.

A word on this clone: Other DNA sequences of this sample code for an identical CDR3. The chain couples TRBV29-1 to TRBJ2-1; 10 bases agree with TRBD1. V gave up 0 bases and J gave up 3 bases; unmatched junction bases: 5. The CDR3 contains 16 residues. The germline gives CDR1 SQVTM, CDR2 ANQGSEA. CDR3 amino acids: CSVEDPDRGSYNEQFF. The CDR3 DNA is TGCAGCGTTGAAGATCCGGACAGGGGGAGCTACAATGAGCAGTTCTTC.

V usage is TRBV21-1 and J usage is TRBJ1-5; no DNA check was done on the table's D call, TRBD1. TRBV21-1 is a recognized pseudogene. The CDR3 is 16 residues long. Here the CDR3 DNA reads TGTGCCAGCAGCAAAGTCCGGACAGGGGGAGATCAGCCCCAGCATTTT. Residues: CASSKVRTGGDQPQHF.

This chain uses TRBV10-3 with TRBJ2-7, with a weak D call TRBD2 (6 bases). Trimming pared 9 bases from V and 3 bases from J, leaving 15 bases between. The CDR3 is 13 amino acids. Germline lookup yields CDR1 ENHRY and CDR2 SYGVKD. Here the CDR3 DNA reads TGTGCCATTCAGGAGGGGTCCGTCTACGAGCAGTACTTC. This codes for CAIQEGSVYEQYF.

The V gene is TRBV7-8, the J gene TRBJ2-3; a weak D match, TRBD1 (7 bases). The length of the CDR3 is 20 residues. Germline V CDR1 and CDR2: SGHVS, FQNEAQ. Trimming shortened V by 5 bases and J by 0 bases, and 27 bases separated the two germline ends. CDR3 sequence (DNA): TGTGCCAGCAGCCCCTCCAGGGGGAGGCTATTGTTTTCTAGCACAGATACGCAGTATTTT. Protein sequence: CASSPSRGRLLFSSTDTQYF.

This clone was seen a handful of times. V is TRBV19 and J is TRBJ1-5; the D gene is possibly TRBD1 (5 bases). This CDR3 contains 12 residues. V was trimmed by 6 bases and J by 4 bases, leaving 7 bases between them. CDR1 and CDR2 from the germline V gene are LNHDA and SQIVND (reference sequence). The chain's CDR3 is CASRNRNQPQHF. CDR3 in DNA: TGTGCCAGTAGAAACAGGAATCAGCCCCAGCATTTT.

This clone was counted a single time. DNA of the CDR3: TGTGCCAGCAGGGATGCCGACAGGGCGAAAGAGACCCAGTACTTC. Translated: CASRDADRAKETQYF. This rearrangement joins TRBV6-5 to TRBJ2-5; the match to TRBD1 covers 7 bases. Germline V lookup: CDR1 MNHEY, CDR2 SVGAGI. The junction had 10 bases not matched to a gene; V was cut back by 6 bases and J by 3 bases. The CDR3 sequence is 15 residues long.

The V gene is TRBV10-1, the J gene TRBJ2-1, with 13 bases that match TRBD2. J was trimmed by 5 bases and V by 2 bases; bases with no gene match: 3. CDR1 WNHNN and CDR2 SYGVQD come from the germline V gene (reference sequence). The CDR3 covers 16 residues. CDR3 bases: TGCGCCAGCAGTGAGACCGGGACTAGCGGGGACAATGAGCAGTTCTTC. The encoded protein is CASSETGTSGDNEQFF.

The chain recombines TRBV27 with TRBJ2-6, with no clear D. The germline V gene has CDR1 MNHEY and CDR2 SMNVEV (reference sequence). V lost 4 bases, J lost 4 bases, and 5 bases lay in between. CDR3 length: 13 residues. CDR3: CASSSFGANVLTF. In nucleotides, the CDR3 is TGTGCCAGCAGTTCCTTCGGGGCCAACGTCCTGACTTTC.

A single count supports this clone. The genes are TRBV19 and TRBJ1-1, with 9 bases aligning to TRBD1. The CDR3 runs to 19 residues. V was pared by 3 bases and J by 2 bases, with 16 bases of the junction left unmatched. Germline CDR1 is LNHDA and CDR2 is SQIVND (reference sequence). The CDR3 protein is CASSMTRRTGASRNTEAFF. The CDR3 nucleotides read TGTGCCAGTAGTATGACCCGCCGGACAGGGGCTAGTAGAAACACTGAAGCTTTCTTT.

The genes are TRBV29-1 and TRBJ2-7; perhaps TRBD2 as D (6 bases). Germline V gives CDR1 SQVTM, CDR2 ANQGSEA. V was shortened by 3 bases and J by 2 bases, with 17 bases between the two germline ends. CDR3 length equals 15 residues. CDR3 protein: CSVDGGEGTTYEQYF. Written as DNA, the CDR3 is TGCAGCGTTGATGGCGGGGAAGGAACGACCTACGAGCAGTACTTC.